Given below is one TCR beta chain in context. Its cognate antigen is unknown. V was pared by 2 bases and J by 2 bases, with 9 bases between. CDR3 length equals 15 residues. The entry originates in a study of CD8 T cells in Susac syndrome. As for the study in general: Patients with Susac syndrome were therapy-naive, treated with corticosteroids, or treated with intravenous immunoglobulin alone when blood was collected.

Whole-study results and caveats: The CD4+ T cell repertoires, which came from Susac syndrome patients, showed no sign of clonal expansion. As acknowledged by the study, its TCR sequencing and HLA analysis included a relatively small number of individuals.

Roughly 0.45 to 1 ug RNA was reverse transcribed with random hexamers. Amplification of TCR beta CDR3 across 54 Vbeta and 13 Jbeta was performed with immunoSEQ multiplex PCR. TCRdb reprocessed the immunoSEQ multiplex PCR reads with MiXCR, giving one entry per CDR3 protein. The sample lists about 94,000 distinct CDR3 sequences; around 94% were seen once. Material for sequencing was CD4+ T cells from PBMCs. V and J are TRBV12-3 or TRBV12-4 and TRBJ2-2; D gene unclear. This TCR came from a human donor with Susac syndrome. The CDR3 region is CASSLSTANTGELFF. CDR3 DNA sequence: TGTGCCAGCAGTTTAAGTACTGCCAACACCGGGGAGCTGTTTTTT.